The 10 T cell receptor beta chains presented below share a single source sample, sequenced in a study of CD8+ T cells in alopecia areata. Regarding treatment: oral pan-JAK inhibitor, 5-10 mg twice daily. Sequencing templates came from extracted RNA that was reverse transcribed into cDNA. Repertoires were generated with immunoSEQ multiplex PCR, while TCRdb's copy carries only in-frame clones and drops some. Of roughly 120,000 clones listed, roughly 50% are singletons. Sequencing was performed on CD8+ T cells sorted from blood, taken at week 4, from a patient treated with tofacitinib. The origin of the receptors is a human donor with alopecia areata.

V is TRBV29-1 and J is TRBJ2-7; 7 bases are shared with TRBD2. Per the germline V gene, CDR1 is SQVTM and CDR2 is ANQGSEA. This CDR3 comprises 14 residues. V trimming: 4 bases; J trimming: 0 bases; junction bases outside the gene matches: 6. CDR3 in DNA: TGCAGCGTTGTTGCGAGCGGGACCTCCTACGAGCAGTACTTC. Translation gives CSVVASGTSYEQYF.

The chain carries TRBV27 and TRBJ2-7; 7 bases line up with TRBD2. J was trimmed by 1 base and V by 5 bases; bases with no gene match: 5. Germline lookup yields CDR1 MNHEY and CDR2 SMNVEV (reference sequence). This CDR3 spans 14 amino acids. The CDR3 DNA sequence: TGTGCCAGCAGTCCTACGGGGGGATCCTACGAGCAGTACTTC. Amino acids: CASSPTGGSYEQYF.

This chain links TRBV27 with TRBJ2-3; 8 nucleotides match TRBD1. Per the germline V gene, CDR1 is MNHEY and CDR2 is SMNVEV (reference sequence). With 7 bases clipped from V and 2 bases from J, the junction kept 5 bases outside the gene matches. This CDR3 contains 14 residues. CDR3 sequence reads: CASTGGFHTDTQYF. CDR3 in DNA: TGTGCCAGCACAGGGGGCTTTCACACAGATACGCAGTATTTT.

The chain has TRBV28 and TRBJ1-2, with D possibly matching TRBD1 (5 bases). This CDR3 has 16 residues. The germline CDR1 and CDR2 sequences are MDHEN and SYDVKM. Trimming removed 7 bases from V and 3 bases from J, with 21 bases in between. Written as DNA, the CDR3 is TGTGCCAGCACCATTTCAACTGGGGGAGTCTACTATGGCTACACCTTC. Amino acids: CASTISTGGVYYGYTF.

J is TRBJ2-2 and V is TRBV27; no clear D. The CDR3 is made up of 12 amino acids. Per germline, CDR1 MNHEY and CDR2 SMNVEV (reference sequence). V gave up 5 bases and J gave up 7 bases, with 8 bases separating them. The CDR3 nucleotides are TGTGCCAGCAGTGTTATTAGCGGGGAGCTGTTTTTT. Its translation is CASSVISGELFF.

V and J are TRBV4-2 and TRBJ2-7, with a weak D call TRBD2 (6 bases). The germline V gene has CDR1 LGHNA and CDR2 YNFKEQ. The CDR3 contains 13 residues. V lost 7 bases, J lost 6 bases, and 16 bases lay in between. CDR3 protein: CASTSTEGLEQYF. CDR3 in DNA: TGTGCCAGCACCTCGACGGAGGGGCTCGAGCAGTACTTC.

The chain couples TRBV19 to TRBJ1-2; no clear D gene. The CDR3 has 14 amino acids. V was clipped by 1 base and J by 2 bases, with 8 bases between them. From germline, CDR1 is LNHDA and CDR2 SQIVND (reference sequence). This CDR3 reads CASSIGPLNYGYTF. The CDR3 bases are TGTGCCAGTAGTATAGGACCCCTCAACTATGGCTACACCTTC.

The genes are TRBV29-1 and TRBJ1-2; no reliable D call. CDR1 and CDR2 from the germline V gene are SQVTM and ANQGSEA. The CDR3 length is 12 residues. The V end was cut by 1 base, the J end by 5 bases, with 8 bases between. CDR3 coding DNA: TGCAGCGTTGAAGCCTGGGAGTATGGCTACACCTTC. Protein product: CSVEAWEYGYTF.

The chain's CDR3 is CASSFTSGSYEQYF. The CDR3 DNA reads as TGCGCCAGCAGCTTCACTAGCGGATCCTACGAGCAGTACTTC. The rearrangement uses TRBV5-1 and TRBJ2-7; 8 positions match TRBD2. Germline V gene sequence: CDR1 SGHRS, CDR2 YFSETQ. CDR3 length: 14 amino acids. V lost 2 bases, J lost 1 base, and 2 bases stayed unmatched.

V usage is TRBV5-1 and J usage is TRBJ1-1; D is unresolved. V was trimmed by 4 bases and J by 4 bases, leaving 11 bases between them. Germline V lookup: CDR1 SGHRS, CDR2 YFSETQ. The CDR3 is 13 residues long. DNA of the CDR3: TGCGCCAGCAGCCCCCTGGGGAGCACTGAAGCTTTCTTT. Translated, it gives CASSPLGSTEAFF.